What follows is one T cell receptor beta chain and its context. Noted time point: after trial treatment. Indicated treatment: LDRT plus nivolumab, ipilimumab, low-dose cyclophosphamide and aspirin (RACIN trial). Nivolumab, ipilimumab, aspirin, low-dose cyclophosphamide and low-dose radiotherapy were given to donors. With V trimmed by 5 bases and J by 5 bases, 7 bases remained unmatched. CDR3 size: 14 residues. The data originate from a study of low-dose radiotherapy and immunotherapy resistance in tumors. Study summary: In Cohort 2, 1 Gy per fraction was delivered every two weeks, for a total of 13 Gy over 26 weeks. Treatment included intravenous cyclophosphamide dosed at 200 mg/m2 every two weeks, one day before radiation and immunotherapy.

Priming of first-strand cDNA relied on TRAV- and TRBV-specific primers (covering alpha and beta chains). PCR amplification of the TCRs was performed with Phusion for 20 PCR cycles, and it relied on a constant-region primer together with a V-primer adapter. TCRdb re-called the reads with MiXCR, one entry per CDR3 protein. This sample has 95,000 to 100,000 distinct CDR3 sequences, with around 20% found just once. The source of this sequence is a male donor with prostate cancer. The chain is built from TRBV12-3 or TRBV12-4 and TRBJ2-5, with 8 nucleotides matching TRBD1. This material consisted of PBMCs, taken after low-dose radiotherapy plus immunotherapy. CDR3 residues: CASSVQGVRETQYF. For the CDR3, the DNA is TGTGCCAGCAGTGTACAGGGGGTGCGGGAGACCCAGTACTTC.